This T cell receptor (beta chain) is drawn from a study of CD8 T cells in ankylosing spondylitis. TCRdb itself ran the 5' RACE reads through MiXCR, one entry per CDR3 protein. The sample shows 470,000 or so distinct CDR3 sequences, more than 25% of them seen only once. Study-level findings and limits: It appeared that ankylosing spondylitis blood was characterized by a TCR beta motif of several highly homologous variants.

About this clonotype: What it binds is not known.

V gave up 1 base and J gave up 4 bases, with 8 bases separating them. Per germline, CDR1 LGHNA and CDR2 YNFKEQ. This CDR3 comprises 14 residues. The receptor's source is a male donor with ankylosing spondylitis. Sample: blood, either unsorted or a sorted T cell fraction (not recorded which). The gene calls are TRBV4-2 and TRBJ2-1; no clear D gene. DNA of the CDR3: TGTGCCAGCAGCCAAGGCTCCGGTTACAATGAGCAGTTCTTC. This codes for CASSQGSGYNEQFF.